These 15 T cell receptor beta chains came from one sample sequenced in a study of cytomegalovirus exposure and HLA in healthy donors. With 60 Vbeta and 13 Jbeta primers, the PCR was carried out. Sequencing used immunoSEQ multiplex PCR; TCRdb keeps in-frame clones, though not all of them. The sample yields 120,000 to 150,000 clones, around 82% seen once. The sequenced material came from PBMCs. The receptors come from a man in his forties or fifties in good health and CMV-seropositive.

The chain uses TRBV6-6 and TRBJ1-5, with 9 bases matching TRBD1. Trimming removed 7 bases from V and 3 bases from J; junction bases left unmatched: 4. There are 14 residues in the CDR3. CDR1 and CDR2 from the germline V gene are MNHNY and SVGAGI (reference sequence). CDR3 bases: TGTGCCAGCAACATACAGGGGGCCAATCAGCCCCAGCATTTT. This gives the protein CASNIQGANQPQHF.

The gene calls are TRBV6-1 and TRBJ2-1; a weak D match, TRBD2 (6 bases). The CDR3 has 13 residues. Germline CDR1 reads MNHNS; CDR2 reads SASEGT. The V and J ends lost 4 bases and 4 bases respectively, with 8 bases between them. The CDR3 protein is CASSGRGYNEQFF. In DNA, the CDR3 is TGTGCCAGCAGTGGGAGGGGTTACAATGAGCAGTTCTTC.

V and J are TRBV5-8 and TRBJ1-2, with 7 bases matching TRBD1. Germline V lookup: CDR1 SGHTS, CDR2 YDEGEE. The J segment lost 1 base and the V segment lost 3 bases, leaving 9 bases of the junction unmatched. This CDR3 has 16 amino acids. This chain's CDR3 is CASSSGHRGFNYGYTF. CDR3 nucleotides: TGTGCCAGCAGCTCAGGCCACAGGGGATTTAACTATGGCTACACCTTC.

The chain couples TRBV5-5 to TRBJ1-4; TRBD1 aligns across 8 bases. V dropped 2 bases and J dropped 17; count of bases not matched to a gene: 23. This CDR3 spans 17 amino acids. Germline lookup yields CDR1 SGHKS and CDR2 YYEKEE (reference sequence). The CDR3 DNA follows: TGTGCCAGCAGCTTCTTCACCCCCGGGACAGGAGGGGAAAAGGGTTTTTTT. Translating gives CASSFFTPGTGGEKGFF.

This clone was observed a handful of times. The J gene is TRBJ2-6, the V gene TRBV5-6, with 7 bases lining up with TRBD1. The germline CDR1 and CDR2 sequences are SGHDT and YYEEEE. With 0 bases clipped from V and 0 bases from J, the junction kept 3 bases outside the gene matches. This CDR3 is built from 17 residues. CDR3 amino acids: CASSLVGQPSGANVLTF. CDR3 sequence (DNA): TGTGCCAGCAGCTTGGTGGGACAGCCCTCTGGGGCCAACGTCCTGACTTTC.

This chain uses TRBV7-9 with TRBJ1-5, with 7 bases matching TRBD1. J gave up 2 bases and V 5 bases, and 6 bases lay outside the gene matches. CDR3 length: 15 residues. Germline V CDR1 and CDR2: SEHNR, FQNEAQ (reference sequence). The CDR3 bases are TGTGCCAGCAGCCTTTCTGGACAGGGCAATCAGCCCCAGCATTTT. Amino acid sequence: CASSLSGQGNQPQHF.

The rearrangement links TRBV28 to TRBJ1-6; the D gene is possibly TRBD1 (6 bases). Germline V gene lookup returns CDR1 MDHEN and CDR2 SYDVKM. V was clipped by 6 bases and J by 9 bases, with 18 bases between them. The CDR3 is made up of 15 amino acids. CDR3 DNA sequence: TGTGCCAGCAGGCGCGGGGGCGAGGTCGCTTCACCCCTCCACTTT. It encodes CASRRGGEVASPLHF.

This rearrangement joins TRBV6-5 to TRBJ1-6; D unclear. This CDR3 spans 13 amino acids. Trimming pared 8 bases from V and 2 bases from J, leaving 7 bases between. In germline, CDR1 is MNHEY, CDR2 SVGAGI. In DNA form, the CDR3 reads TGTGCCAGCGGCTTGCCCTATAATTCACCCCTCCACTTT. As protein: CASGLPYNSPLHF.

Remarks on this clone: The sample has other DNA sequences that encode this CDR3 too. This rearrangement joins TRBV4-2 to TRBJ2-7, with TRBD1 matching over 7 bases. Germline loops: CDR1 LGHNA, CDR2 YNFKEQ. This CDR3 spans 14 amino acids. V lost 1 base and J lost 3; bases outside the gene matches: 3. DNA of the CDR3: TGTGCCAGCAGCCAAGGGGGACAGAGCTACGAGCAGTACTTC. Amino acid sequence: CASSQGGQSYEQYF.

The chain is built from TRBV7-2 and TRBJ2-7, with 11 bases aligning to TRBD1. J was trimmed by 9 bases and V by 7 bases; bases with no gene match: 11. Germline V gene sequence: CDR1 SGHTA, CDR2 FQGNSA. This CDR3 comprises 14 residues. The DNA for the CDR3 is TGTGCCAGCACAGGGGGGACAGGGGGACAAGTGCAGTACTTC. It is translated as CASTGGTGGQVQYF.

This clone appeared once. The chain couples TRBV19 to TRBJ1-2; possibly TRBD1 for D (5 bases). The germline CDR1 and CDR2 sequences are LNHDA and SQIVND (reference sequence). The length of the CDR3 is 13 residues. The ends were cut back, 5 bases at V and 2 bases at J, with 9 bases in the middle. Here the CDR3 reads CASSVSGNYGYTF. Written as DNA, the CDR3 is TGTGCCAGTAGTGTATCAGGGAACTATGGCTACACCTTC. Supplemented by reference TRBV19 and TRBJ1-2, the full variable domain reads DGGITQSPKYLFRKEGQNVTLSCEQNLNHDAMYWYRQDPGQGLRLIYYSQIVNDFQKGDIAEGYSVSREKKESFPLTVTSAQKNPTAFYLCASSVSGNYGYTFGSGTRLTVV.

J is TRBJ2-7 and V is TRBV5-1; TRBD1 agrees at 9 bases. V shed 1 base and J 4 bases; nucleotides not matched to a gene: 12. The length of the CDR3 is 17 residues. Germline assignment: CDR1 SGHRS and CDR2 YFSETQ. CDR3 amino acids: CASSLWGVDRGNYEQYF. The DNA of the CDR3 is TGCGCCAGCAGCTTGTGGGGAGTCGACAGGGGGAATTACGAGCAGTACTTC.

The chain combines TRBV29-1 with TRBJ2-3; 12 bases line up with TRBD2. CDR3 length equals 15 residues. CDR1 and CDR2 from the germline V gene are SQVTM and ANQGSEA. V was pared by 3 bases and J by 2 bases, with 3 bases of the junction left unmatched. The CDR3 is CSVDGLAGHTDTQYF. CDR3 sequence (DNA): TGCAGCGTTGATGGACTAGCGGGACACACAGATACGCAGTATTTT.

V and J are TRBV6-5 and TRBJ1-6; D unclear. This CDR3 has 15 amino acids. CDR1 and CDR2 (germline): MNHEY, SVGAGI. V lost 2 bases and J 8 bases, leaving 13 bases between the germline ends. The CDR3 sequence: CASSYSTAVDSPLHF. As DNA, the CDR3 is TGTGCCAGCAGTTACAGTACCGCGGTGGATTCACCCCTCCACTTT.

The chain carries TRBV9 and TRBJ2-1; TRBD2 might be the D (5 bases). CDR3 length: 15 amino acids. Germline CDR1 is SGDLS and CDR2 is YYNGEE. V lost 0 bases to trimming and J lost 6 bases, with 13 bases between them. The CDR3 here is CASSVGGSPLNEQFF. The CDR3 nucleotides are TGTGCCAGCAGCGTAGGTGGGAGCCCGCTCAATGAGCAGTTCTTC.